The 7 T cell receptor beta chains reported below all come from one sample, sequenced in a study of cytomegalovirus exposure and HLA in healthy donors. The PCR employed 60 Vbeta primers together with 13 Jbeta primers. Assay used: immunoSEQ multiplex PCR; TCRdb lists only in-frame clones, some missing. Its table records 150,000 to 200,000 clones. Material: PBMCs. The receptors stem from a woman in her late teens or twenties in good health and CMV-seropositive.

CDR3 sequence: CASSIRQGYGNEQFF. CDR3 coding DNA: TGTGCCAGTAGTATCCGACAGGGTTACGGCAATGAGCAGTTCTTC. The chain employs TRBV19 and TRBJ2-1; 7 nucleotides align to TRBD1. Trimming removed 3 bases from V and 6 bases from J; junction bases left unmatched: 8. This CDR3 region has 15 residues. Germline V lookup: CDR1 LNHDA, CDR2 SQIVND (reference sequence).

The J gene is TRBJ1-1, the V gene TRBV5-6, with TRBD1 matching 8 bases. The CDR3 has 15 residues. Germline V gene sequence: CDR1 SGHDT, CDR2 YYEEEE. V lost 1 base, J lost 4 bases, and 6 bases stayed unmatched. This CDR3 reads CASSLTGTGGTEAFF. For the CDR3, the DNA is TGTGCCAGCAGCTTGACAGGTACAGGGGGCACTGAAGCTTTCTTT.

CDR3 residues: CASSLVGSKTGNSNQPQHF. The DNA of the CDR3 is TGTGCCAGCAGCTTGGTGGGATCTAAGACGGGAAATAGCAATCAGCCCCAGCATTTT. The genes are TRBV5-8 and TRBJ1-5; D is uncertain. The germline gives CDR1 SGHTS, CDR2 YDEGEE. V lost 0 bases, J lost 0 bases, and 19 bases lay in between. The CDR3 runs 19 residues.

The chain carries TRBV18 and TRBJ1-1, with no clear D. This CDR3 region has 15 residues. The germline CDR1 and CDR2 sequences are KGHSH and LQKENI. The V gene lost 0 bases and the J gene lost 0 bases, with 8 bases spanning the gap. As DNA, the CDR3 is TGTGCCAGCTCACCACCGTCACAGATGAACACTGAAGCTTTCTTT. Amino acids: CASSPPSQMNTEAFF.

The genes are TRBV5-1 and TRBJ1-1; no clear D. This CDR3 is built from 15 residues. Looked up from germline, CDR1 is SGHRS and CDR2 is YFSETQ. Trimming took 0 bases from V and 4 from J, leaving 13 bases between them. The CDR3 DNA follows: TGCGCCAGCAGCTTGGTGGTGGCGGGAAGCACTGAAGCTTTCTTT. Amino acid sequence: CASSLVVAGSTEAFF.

The rearrangement links TRBV9 to TRBJ2-7, with TRBD2 as a possible D gene (6 bases). The CDR3 runs to 16 residues. Germline V lookup: CDR1 SGDLS, CDR2 YYNGEE. V lost 0 bases and J lost 7, with 20 bases in between. CDR3 sequence reads: CASSVGWGSGFWEQYF. The CDR3 nucleotides are TGTGCCAGCAGCGTAGGGTGGGGGAGCGGGTTCTGGGAGCAGTACTTC.

The rearrangement uses TRBV7-9 and TRBJ1-1; 7 bases match TRBD1. The CDR3 consists of 15 residues. Trimming removed 0 bases from V and 4 bases from J; junction bases left unmatched: 5. Germline V gene data show CDR1 as SEHNR and CDR2 as FQNEAQ (reference sequence). Here the CDR3 reads CASSLAAGGSTEAFF. The CDR3 DNA follows: TGTGCCAGCAGCTTAGCGGCAGGGGGATCCACTGAAGCTTTCTTT.